A single sample is the source of the 9 T cell receptor beta chains below, sequenced in a study of T cell repertoires in cytomegalovirus infection (dated by TCRdb to between 2018 and 2021). The listed sequencing device is Illumina HiSeq 1500. TCRdb's own reprocessing of the public reads used fastp at Q25 and MiXCR and kept productive beta chains. CDR3 protein sequences are deduplicated, and each keeps its most common genes and DNA. The sample records fewer than 1,000,000 distinct CDR3 sequences, approximately 32% of which are singletons. Around 15% of the sample is held by the ten biggest clonotypes. Antigens of these TCRs are unknown. Per the publication, the treatment or condition label means: in vitro stimulation with specific CMV peptide epitopes to enrich CMV-specific T cells. The sequenced sample was cultured CD8+ T cells from PBMCs, obtained from culture after CMV antigen stimulation. These receptors were taken from a human donor in good health (CMV status not recorded). Some clones in this sample may be carry-over from other donors' samples.

The chain has TRBV6-2 or TRBV6-3 and TRBJ2-3, with 8 bases lining up with TRBD2. The germline CDR1 and CDR2 sequences are MNHEY and SVGEGT. The length of the CDR3 is 14 residues. V shed 7 bases, J shed 1 base, and the junction held 4 bases outside the gene matches. CDR3 sequence reads: CASMGLDGTDTQYF. Here the CDR3 DNA reads TGTGCCAGCATGGGACTAGACGGCACAGATACGCAGTATTTT.

There are many counts of this clonotype. The chain has TRBV7-9 and TRBJ1-5; D gene uncertain. The CDR3 has 14 amino acids. Germline CDR1 is SEHNR and CDR2 is FQNEAQ (reference sequence). V lost 1 base and J 0 bases, leaving 4 bases between the germline ends. The CDR3 DNA reads TGTGCCAGCAGCTTAGTAAATAGCAATCAGCCCCAGCATTTT. Translating gives CASSLVNSNQPQHF. Full variable domain (outside the CDR3, taken from reference TRBV7-9 and TRBJ1-5): DTGVSQNPRHKITKRGQNVTFRCDPISEHNRLYWYRQTLGQGPEFLTYFQNEAQLEKSRLLSDRFSAERPKGSFSTLEIQRTEQGDSAMYLCASSLVNSNQPQHFGDGTRLSIL.

This clonotype was recorded at least ten times. The chain employs TRBV6-1 and TRBJ2-2; TRBD1 agrees at 7 bases. The CDR3 covers 15 residues. V was pared by 6 bases and J by 0 bases, with 4 bases of the junction left unmatched. CDR1 and CDR2 from the germline V gene are MNHNS and SASEGT. CDR3: CASRDRISNTGELFF. For the CDR3, the DNA is TGTGCCAGCAGGGACAGGATTTCGAACACCGGGGAGCTGTTTTTT.

This clonotype was seen a handful of times. The chain uses TRBV6-2 or TRBV6-3 and TRBJ1-1; D may be TRBD1 (6 bases). The germline CDR1 and CDR2 sequences are MNHEY and SVGEGT. The CDR3 consists of 15 residues. Deletions cut 5 bases from V and 8 bases from J, with 21 bases between. The CDR3 region has the DNA TGTGCCAGCAGTCACGAAGTCTTGGGACAAGCGGAAGCTTTCTTT. This translates into CASSHEVLGQAEAFF.

The chain uses TRBV5-4 and TRBJ2-7, with 10 nucleotides matching TRBD2. Germline trimming cut 1 base from V and 2 bases from J; bases unmatched to any gene: 12. Looked up from germline, CDR1 is SGHNT and CDR2 is YYREEE (reference sequence). CDR3 size: 18 residues. CDR3 amino acids: CASSLFGAGGFSAYEQYF. The CDR3 bases are TGTGCCAGCAGCTTGTTTGGAGCGGGGGGGTTCAGCGCCTACGAGCAGTACTTC.

This clonotype was observed at least ten times. The chain uses TRBV7-9 and TRBJ1-2; TRBD1 is a possible D gene (5 bases). The V gene's germline CDR1 is SEHNR and CDR2 FQNEAQ (reference sequence). The ends were cut back, 5 bases at V and 5 bases at J, with 21 bases in the middle. The CDR3 spans 16 residues. The CDR3 DNA reads TGTGCCAGCAGCCCACCCGGAGGGGAAGGGGTTTATGGCTACACCTTC. Protein sequence: CASSPPGGEGVYGYTF.

The rearrangement joins TRBV4-1 to TRBJ2-7; tentative D call: TRBD2 (6 bases). In germline, CDR1 is MGHRA, CDR2 YSYEKL. The CDR3 covers 16 residues. V lost 4 bases, J lost 3 bases, and 19 bases lay in between. As DNA, the CDR3 is TGCGCCAGCAGCCGCTCTCTCGCTAGCGACAACTACGAGCAGTACTTC. Its protein is CASSRSLASDNYEQYF.

There are a few counts of this clonotype. The chain joins TRBV11-3 to TRBJ2-3; 8 positions match TRBD1. Germline loops: CDR1 SGHNT, CDR2 YENEEA. The CDR3 is made up of 16 amino acids. V was pared by 0 bases and J by 1 base, with 3 bases of the junction left unmatched. CDR3 protein: CASSLDWGQGTDTQYF. In nucleotides, the CDR3 is TGTGCCAGCAGCTTAGATTGGGGACAGGGCACAGATACGCAGTATTTT.

J is TRBJ1-1 and V is TRBV5-1; tentative D call: TRBD1 (5 bases). This CDR3 has 17 amino acids. V lost 0 bases to trimming and J lost 3 bases, with 18 bases between them. Germline lookup yields CDR1 SGHRS and CDR2 YFSETQ. CDR3 sequence reads: CASSLVGRVSKDTEAFF. In DNA, the CDR3 is TGCGCCAGCAGCTTGGTTGGCAGGGTCTCAAAGGACACTGAAGCTTTCTTT.